These T cell receptor beta chains were read from a single sample in a study of T cells in Graves' hyperthyroidism and ophthalmopathy. TCRdb fed the multiplex PCR reads into MiXCR, producing one record per CDR3 protein. Found here are some 500,000 distinct CDR3 sequences, about 24% of them singletons; the top ten hold roughly 12%. Sequences were obtained from blood. Receptors were obtained from a young woman with Graves' ophthalmopathy. CDR3s include the opening cysteine and the closing phenylalanine or tryptophan. The D gene is left open where the match is weak. Clone size is stated in some rows and not others, as once, few, many or a class when expanded.

DNA | CDR3 | J | V | D | size
TGCAGTGCTAGAAAGGGGACAGGGGGCTTCGAGCAGTACTTC | CSARKGTGGFEQYF | TRBJ2-7 | TRBV20-1 | TRBD1 | NA
TGTGCCAGCAGCCTAACCGGGACCTCAGAGGGAAACACCATATATTTT | CASSLTGTSEGNTIYF | TRBJ1-3 | TRBV3-1 | NA | many
TGTGCCAGCGGTGATGGGTTTGGGGCGGCGGGCAATCAGCCCCAGCATTTT | CASGDGFGAAGNQPQHF | TRBJ1-5 | TRBV6-1 | NA | NA
TGTGCCAGCGTTGAAGGAGGGGTATCGGGCTCTAATCAGCCCCAGCATTTT | CASVEGGVSGSNQPQHF | TRBJ1-5 | TRBV6-1 | NA | once
TGCAGCTTTGGCCGGACAGGAGGAGAGACCCAGTACTTC | CSFGRTGGETQYF | TRBJ2-5 | TRBV29-1 | TRBD1 | NA
TGTGCCTGGAGTGTTCGGACGGTCACCGACCCCTATGGCTACACCTTC | CAWSVRTVTDPYGYTF | TRBJ1-2 | TRBV30 | NA | NA
TGCGCCAGCAGCCAAGAGAAGCGGCGCTCCAGTTACGAGCAGTACTTC | CASSQEKRRSSYEQYF | TRBJ2-7 | TRBV4-1 | NA | few
TGTGCCAGCAGTTTTACAGCTTTTGCCTACGAGCAGTACTTC | CASSFTAFAYEQYF | TRBJ2-7 | TRBV6-5 | NA | NA
TGCAGCGTTGAACCCTCTACGTCGAACACTGAAGCTTTCTTT | CSVEPSTSNTEAFF | TRBJ1-1 | TRBV29-1 | NA | NA
TGTGCCAGTATGGGTTTAGAAGCAAACTCTGGAAACACCATATATTTT | CASMGLEANSGNTIYF | TRBJ1-3 | TRBV19 | NA | few
TGTGCCAGCAGTTTATCGGGCATGAACACTGAAGCTTTCTTT | CASSLSGMNTEAFF | TRBJ1-1 | TRBV6-5 | NA | many
TGTGCCAGCAGGGGAGGGAGTTGGGGCTCCTACGAGCAGTACTTC | CASRGGSWGSYEQYF | TRBJ2-7 | TRBV12-3/TRBV12-4 | TRBD2 | few
TGTGCCAGCAGCTCCCCCGGGACAGGGAAAGCCTATGGCTACACCTTC | CASSSPGTGKAYGYTF | TRBJ1-2 | TRBV28 | TRBD1 | NA
TGTGCCAGCAGTTTCGCCAGCGGGGGTGTCGGGGAGCTGTTTTTT | CASSFASGGVGELFF | TRBJ2-2 | TRBV12-3/TRBV12-4 | TRBD2 | many
TGTGCCAGCAGTTCGGGGGGCCACACTGAAGCTTTCTTT | CASSSGGHTEAFF | TRBJ1-1 | TRBV6-5 | NA | many